These 8 T cell receptor beta chains share one sample of origin, sequenced in a study of blood T cell repertoires in COVID-19. The method was immunoSEQ multiplex PCR; TCRdb's version includes in-frame clones alone and lacks a portion of them. This sample yields 100,000 to 150,000 clones, of which 84% are seen a single time; over 9% belongs to the top ten. Sequenced sample: peripheral blood. These receptor sequences come from a woman in her fifties or sixties with acute or convalescent COVID-19.

This rearrangement joins TRBV7-9 to TRBJ1-4; D ambiguous. The CDR3 runs to 14 residues. V was cut by 4 bases and J by 3 bases, with 9 bases left in between. The germline gives CDR1 SEHNR, CDR2 FQNEAQ (reference sequence). The CDR3 DNA follows: TGTGCCAGCAGCTCGACATTGGCTAATGAAAAACTGTTTTTT. Protein product: CASSSTLANEKLFF.

The chain recombines TRBV9 with TRBJ1-6, with D uncertain. V shed 0 bases and J shed 9 bases, with 10 bases lying between them. Germline V gene data show CDR1 as SGDLS and CDR2 as YYNGEE. The CDR3 sequence is 14 residues long. The CDR3 bases are TGTGCCAGCAGCGTAGGGCAGGCCGGTTCACCCCTCCACTTT. Translation: CASSVGQAGSPLHF. The full variable domain, rest sourced from reference TRBV9 and TRBJ1-6, is DSGVTQTPKHLITATGQRVTLRCSPRSGDLSVYWYQQSLDQGLQFLIQYYNGEERAKGNILERFSAQQFPDLHSELNLSSLELGDSALYFCASSVGQAGSPLHFGNGTRLTVT.

The gene calls are TRBV7-8 and TRBJ1-1; 7 bases are shared with TRBD1. Germline CDR1 reads SGHVS; CDR2 reads FQNEAQ. J gave up 1 base and V 5 bases, and 7 bases lay outside the gene matches. The CDR3 contains 15 residues. CDR3 coding DNA: TGTGCCAGCAGCCCCAGACAGGGTGGGAACACTGAAGCTTTCTTT. Its translation: CASSPRQGGNTEAFF. Based on the CDR3 plus reference TRBV7-8 and TRBJ1-1, the full variable domain is GAGVSQSPRYKVAKRGQDVALRCDPISGHVSLFWYQQALGQGPEFLTYFQNEAQLDKSGLPSDRFFAERPEGSVSTLKIQRTQQEDSAVYLCASSPRQGGNTEAFFGQGTRLTVV.

This clone was counted a single time. In DNA form, the CDR3 reads TGTGCCACCGAACTATCTGGGGCCAACGTCCTGACTTTC. Translating gives CATELSGANVLTF. The V and J genes are TRBV19 and TRBJ2-6, with D unresolved. CDR3 length: 13 amino acids. Germline CDR1 reads LNHDA; CDR2 reads SQIVND (reference sequence). The germline V and J ends were trimmed by 10 bases and 1 base, with 8 bases remaining between them.

The chain couples TRBV29-1 to TRBJ1-2, with 8 bases aligning to TRBD1. Germline V gene lookup returns CDR1 SQVTM and CDR2 ANQGSEA. The V gene end was trimmed by 6 bases and the J gene end by 2 bases; junction bases not matched to a gene: 2. The CDR3 is 12 residues long. The CDR3 loop is CSVGDRNYGYTF. The DNA for the CDR3 is TGCAGCGTCGGGGACAGGAACTATGGCTACACCTTC.

The CDR3 sequence is CASSESRVSKNIQYF. In DNA, the CDR3 is TGTGCCAGCAGTGAATCGAGAGTTTCCAAAAACATTCAGTACTTC. The gene calls are TRBV25-1 and TRBJ2-4; no reliable D call. Looked up from germline, CDR1 is MGHDK and CDR2 is SYGVNS. This CDR3 is built from 15 residues. V gave up 1 base and J gave up 2 bases, with 9 bases separating them.

This clone was found a few times. The chain is built from TRBV28 and TRBJ1-4; D perhaps matches TRBD1 (5 bases). The CDR3 length is 16 residues. Germline loops: CDR1 MDHEN, CDR2 SYDVKM. The V gene lost 4 bases and the J gene lost 7 bases, with 19 bases spanning the gap. DNA of the CDR3: TGTGCCAGCAGTTCGGTCGGGGCCACGGGGGTTGAAAAACTGTTTTTT. Translated, it gives CASSSVGATGVEKLFF.

J is TRBJ1-4 and V is TRBV3-1 (or the pseudogene TRBV3-2); the match to TRBD1 covers 8 bases. Germline V CDR1 and CDR2: LGHDT, YNNKEL (reference sequence). The CDR3 is 18 amino acids. The V and J ends lost 0 bases and 6 bases, in that order; junction bases with no gene match: 12. CDR3 DNA: TGTGCCAGCAGCCAAGACCCGGGACAGGACATCGGCGATGAAAAACTGTTTTTT. Protein sequence: CASSQDPGQDIGDEKLFF.